The 29 T cell receptor beta chains presented below share a single source sample, sequenced in a study of blood T cell repertoires in COVID-19. Repertoires were generated with immunoSEQ multiplex PCR, while TCRdb's copy carries only in-frame clones and drops some. The sample lists about 120,000 clones, over 60% occurring once. Sequenced material: peripheral blood. These receptors all stem from a woman aged 80 or older with acute or convalescent COVID-19.

The V and J genes are TRBV5-1 and TRBJ1-2; perhaps TRBD1 as D (5 bases). CDR1 SGHRS and CDR2 YFSETQ come from the germline V gene. The CDR3 sequence is 12 residues long. V dropped 0 bases and J dropped 8 bases, with 8 bases sitting between them. CDR3 sequence: CASSLEQEGYTF. CDR3 in DNA: TGCGCCAGCAGCTTGGAACAGGAGGGCTACACCTTC.

The J gene is TRBJ1-1, the V gene TRBV6-6; 9 bases line up with TRBD1. Germline V lookup: CDR1 MNHNY, CDR2 SVGAGI (reference sequence). Losses at the gene ends were 6 bases for V and 4 bases for J; bases not matched to a gene: 9. The CDR3 contains 15 residues. In DNA form, the CDR3 reads TGTGCCAGCAGACTCTACGGACAGGGGAGCACTGAAGCTTTCTTT. Its translation is CASRLYGQGSTEAFF.

The CDR3 here is CASSHDSTEKLFF. CDR3 nucleotides: TGTGCCAGCAGTCATGACAGTACCGAAAAACTGTTTTTT. This chain links TRBV27 with TRBJ1-4; D possibly corresponds to TRBD1 (5 bases). V was pared by 5 bases and J by 8 bases, with 12 bases between. Looked up from germline, CDR1 is MNHEY and CDR2 is SMNVEV (reference sequence). This CDR3 is 13 amino acids long.

This clone was seen a few times. J is TRBJ2-7 and V is TRBV27; 9 positions match TRBD2. The ends lost 6 bases at V and 2 bases at J; junction bases unmatched: 8. CDR3 size: 15 residues. Germline CDR1 MNHEY, CDR2 SMNVEV (reference sequence). The CDR3 sequence is CASRVRAGGTYEQYF. For the CDR3, the DNA is TGTGCCAGCAGGGTTAGAGCGGGAGGTACCTACGAGCAGTACTTC.

Only one count was recorded for this clone. The chain joins TRBV25-1 to TRBJ1-4; D gene uncertain. Deletions cut 6 bases from V and 5 bases from J, with 13 bases between. Germline lookup yields CDR1 MGHDK and CDR2 SYGVNS. There are 14 residues in the CDR3. This CDR3 is CASRPGWVNEKLFF. The CDR3 DNA is TGTGCCAGCAGGCCGGGATGGGTGAATGAAAAACTGTTTTTT.

A single count supports this clone. The V and J genes are TRBV5-1 and TRBJ2-3; 9 bases match TRBD2. The V gene's germline CDR1 is SGHRS and CDR2 YFSETQ. The CDR3 length is 16 residues. V trimming: 4 bases; J trimming: 4 bases; junction bases outside the gene matches: 10. The CDR3 DNA is TGCGCCAGCAGCCCCCGGGCGGGAGGGCCCGCAGATACGCAGTATTTT. It yields the protein CASSPRAGGPADTQYF.

The chain carries TRBV18 and TRBJ2-1, with 7 bases identical to TRBD1. The junction had 3 bases not matched to a gene; V was cut back by 2 bases and J by 5 bases. Germline lookup yields CDR1 KGHSH and CDR2 LQKENI. This CDR3 has 14 residues. CDR3 region: CASSPVGTDNEQFF. The DNA for the CDR3 is TGTGCCAGCTCACCAGTCGGGACAGACAATGAGCAGTTCTTC.

The gene calls are TRBV11-2 and TRBJ1-4; a possible D gene is TRBD1 (6 bases). Trimming stripped 7 bases from V and 7 bases from J, with 16 bases between. Germline lookup yields CDR1 SGHAT and CDR2 FQNNGV. This CDR3 contains 14 residues. CDR3 nucleotides: TGTGCCAGCACCAGGGGCAGGGTGGGTGAAAAACTGTTTTTT. Its translation is CASTRGRVGEKLFF.

The chain has TRBV7-9 and TRBJ1-6; 7 bases fit TRBD1. The junction had 5 bases not matched to a gene; V was cut back by 5 bases and J by 4 bases. Germline V CDR1 and CDR2: SEHNR, FQNEAQ (reference sequence). The CDR3 contains 15 residues. DNA of the CDR3: TGTGCCAGCAGCCGACGACAGGGTTATAATTCACCCCTCCACTTT. Amino acids: CASSRRQGYNSPLHF.

The rearrangement joins TRBV19 to TRBJ1-4; no reliable D call. Trimming stripped 6 bases from V and 3 bases from J, with 14 bases between. Germline V gene lookup returns CDR1 LNHDA and CDR2 SQIVND (reference sequence). This CDR3 has 15 amino acids. CDR3 nucleotide sequence: TGTGCCAGTAGACGGTGGGCAAATTCTAATGAAAAACTGTTTTTT. Protein: CASRRWANSNEKLFF.

This chain uses TRBV7-9 with TRBJ2-3, with 10 bases aligning to TRBD2. This CDR3 has 16 residues. V was clipped by 6 bases and J by 3 bases; unmatched bases: 9. Germline V gene data show CDR1 as SEHNR and CDR2 as FQNEAQ (reference sequence). In nucleotides, the CDR3 is TGTGCCAGCAGTCCACAAGCGGGAGGGCCGACAGATACGCAGTATTTT. It translates to CASSPQAGGPTDTQYF.

This chain connects TRBV28 to TRBJ1-5, with 7 bases that match TRBD1. Trimming cost V 3 bases and J 5 bases; bases outside gene matches: 7. CDR3 size: 15 residues. Germline CDR1 MDHEN, CDR2 SYDVKM. CDR3 amino acids: CASSLDRSWDQPQHF. CDR3 DNA: TGTGCCAGCAGTTTGGACAGGAGTTGGGATCAGCCCCAGCATTTT.

V is TRBV6-5 and J is TRBJ1-1, with D hard to call. V lost 4 bases and J 1 base, leaving 10 bases between the germline ends. This CDR3 contains 14 residues. Germline V gene lookup returns CDR1 MNHEY and CDR2 SVGAGI. For the CDR3, the DNA is TGTGCCAGCAGTTCTCACAGACAGAACACTGAAGCTTTCTTT. Translating it yields CASSSHRQNTEAFF.

The chain links TRBV6-2 or TRBV6-3 to TRBJ2-2; D unresolved. The germline V gene has CDR1 MNHEY and CDR2 SVGEGT. The ends were cut back, 2 bases at V and 8 bases at J, with 9 bases in the middle. This CDR3 has 13 amino acids. Here the CDR3 reads CASSYPATGELFF. CDR3 sequence (DNA): TGTGCCAGCAGTTACCCCGCGACTGGGGAGCTGTTTTTT.

This clone was seen only a few times. The CDR3 region has the DNA TGTGCCAGCAGCTTTAGGGGATTAGAGACCCAGTACTTC. Translated: CASSFRGLETQYF. The chain links TRBV5-5 to TRBJ2-5, with TRBD1 as a possible D gene (5 bases). CDR3 length: 13 amino acids. Germline assignment: CDR1 SGHKS and CDR2 YYEKEE (reference sequence). Trimming pared 2 bases from V and 4 bases from J, leaving 9 bases between.

The rearrangement joins TRBV28 to TRBJ2-7, with 7 bases that match TRBD2. After removal of 2 bases from V and 11 bases from J, the junction contained 12 bases not matched to a gene. This CDR3 is built from 14 residues. Germline-derived CDR1 and CDR2 are MDHEN and SYDVKM. DNA for the CDR3: TGTGCCAGCAGTTTAGGGGGGGGAGTTCTAAGGGAGTACTTC. Encoded protein: CASSLGGGVLREYF.

The chain links TRBV29-1 to TRBJ1-2; 7 bases align to TRBD1. V lost 4 bases, J lost 10 bases, and 6 bases stayed unmatched. The CDR3 totals 11 residues. Looked up from germline, CDR1 is SQVTM and CDR2 is ANQGSEA. CDR3 sequence reads: CSVVGGSLYTF. The CDR3 DNA reads as TGCAGCGTTGTAGGGGGCAGTCTCTACACCTTC.

V gene TRBV30 combines with J gene TRBJ1-6, with TRBD1 identical over 7 bases. V shed 5 bases, J shed 10 bases, and the junction held 14 bases outside the gene matches. CDR1 GTSNPN and CDR2 SVGIG come from the germline V gene (reference sequence). This CDR3 has 15 residues. CDR3 sequence reads: CAWVLGGTARSPLHF. For the CDR3, the DNA is TGTGCCTGGGTGTTGGGCGGGACAGCGAGGTCACCCCTCCACTTT.

The rearrangement uses TRBV6-5 and TRBJ2-7; TRBD1 matches at 7 bases. The V gene end was trimmed by 6 bases and the J gene end by 2 bases; junction bases not matched to a gene: 7. The CDR3 runs to 14 residues. Germline values: CDR1 MNHEY, CDR2 SVGAGI. CDR3 sequence reads: CASSARQGAYEQYF. For the CDR3, the DNA is TGTGCCAGCAGCGCGAGACAGGGCGCCTACGAGCAGTACTTC.

V gene TRBV7-3 combines with J gene TRBJ2-3; a possible D gene is TRBD2 (5 bases). The CDR3 runs 13 residues. The V gene's germline CDR1 is SGHTA and CDR2 FQGTGA. The V gene lost 5 bases and the J gene lost 3 bases, with 9 bases spanning the gap. The chain's CDR3 is CASSPSRTDTQYF. The CDR3 DNA reads TGTGCCAGCAGCCCTAGCAGGACAGATACGCAGTATTTT.

This chain uses TRBV9 with TRBJ1-1; D is uncertain. CDR3 length: 15 residues. The ends were cut back, 0 bases at V and 3 bases at J, with 12 bases in the middle. Germline V gene lookup returns CDR1 SGDLS and CDR2 YYNGEE. In DNA form, the CDR3 reads TGTGCCAGCAGCGTAGTAGGGAGTTCCGACACTGAAGCTTTCTTT. This translates into CASSVVGSSDTEAFF. The entire variable domain, with the rest obtained from reference TRBV9 and TRBJ1-1, is as follows: DSGVTQTPKHLITATGQRVTLRCSPRSGDLSVYWYQQSLDQGLQFLIQYYNGEERAKGNILERFSAQQFPDLHSELNLSSLELGDSALYFCASSVVGSSDTEAFFGQGTRLTVV.

V gene TRBV7-2 combines with J gene TRBJ1-2; TRBD1 aligns across 8 bases. The CDR3 runs to 16 residues. Germline loops: CDR1 SGHTA, CDR2 FQGNSA. V was clipped by 5 bases and J by 4 bases; unmatched bases: 12. The CDR3 protein is CASSANLQGAGYGYTF. CDR3 coding DNA: TGTGCCAGCAGCGCCAACCTCCAGGGGGCCGGCTATGGCTACACCTTC. The full variable domain, with the rest looked up from reference TRBV7-2 and TRBJ1-2, is GAGVSQSPSNKVTEKGKDVELRCDPISGHTALYWYRQSLGQGLEFLIYFQGNSAPDKSGLPSDRFSAERTGGSVSTLTIQRTQQEDSAVYLCASSANLQGAGYGYTFGSGTRLTVV.

The chain links TRBV5-4 to TRBJ1-1; no clear D. Deletions cut 0 bases from V and 0 bases from J, with 9 bases between. Looked up from germline, CDR1 is SGHNT and CDR2 is YYREEE (reference sequence). The CDR3 totals 15 residues. DNA of the CDR3: TGTGCCAGCAGCTTGGGCTCCACAATGAACACTGAAGCTTTCTTT. Translated: CASSLGSTMNTEAFF.

The chain carries TRBV2 and TRBJ1-2, with TRBD1 matching 7 bases. V lost 7 bases to trimming and J lost 7 bases; unmatched junction nucleotides: 6. The CDR3 covers 12 residues. In germline, CDR1 is SNHLY, CDR2 FYNNEI. CDR3 in DNA: TGTGCCAGCATCACAGGGGAAGGTGGCTACACCTTC. Residues: CASITGEGGYTF.

This clone has just a few counts. The CDR3 sequence: CAISERLAGPTGELFF. For the CDR3, the DNA is TGTGCCATCAGTGAGAGGCTAGCGGGGCCCACCGGGGAGCTGTTTTTT. The rearrangement uses TRBV10-3 and TRBJ2-2; 9 bases are shared with TRBD2. Germline CDR1 reads ENHRY; CDR2 reads SYGVKD. CDR3 length: 16 amino acids. V dropped 2 bases and J dropped 4; count of bases not matched to a gene: 5.

The V and J genes are TRBV7-9 and TRBJ2-7, with 10 bases identical to TRBD2. Germline lookup yields CDR1 SEHNR and CDR2 FQNEAQ (reference sequence). Trimming took 2 bases from V and 0 from J; bases not matched to a gene: 4. CDR3 length: 16 residues. DNA of the CDR3: TGTGCCAGCAGCTTAAGGGCTAGCGGGAGCTCCTACGAGCAGTACTTC. It specifies CASSLRASGSSYEQYF.

The V and J genes are TRBV21-1 and TRBJ2-1; whether TRBD2, the table's D call, matches the DNA was not checked. TRBV21-1 counts as a pseudogene. The CDR3 totals 14 residues. The CDR3 DNA reads as TGTGCCAGCAGCACTAGCGGGGAGGGCAATGAGCAGTTCTTC. It specifies CASSTSGEGNEQFF.

The gene calls are TRBV2 and TRBJ1-2; D perhaps matches TRBD1 (6 bases). Germline V gives CDR1 SNHLY, CDR2 FYNNEI. The CDR3 consists of 17 residues. Trimming shortened V by 6 bases and J by 0 bases, and 20 bases separated the two germline ends. CDR3 bases: TGTGCCAGCAGAAAAGGGGGACGGATGCCTTCTAACTATGGCTACACCTTC. Protein sequence: CASRKGGRMPSNYGYTF.

The chain is built from TRBV19 and TRBJ2-3; 11 nucleotides agree with TRBD2. J gave up 3 bases and V 5 bases, and 10 bases lay outside the gene matches. CDR1 and CDR2 from the germline V gene are LNHDA and SQIVND (reference sequence). The CDR3 contains 17 residues. CDR3 region: CASSPPGSGGVTDTQYF. The CDR3 coding sequence is TGTGCCAGTAGTCCGCCCGGTAGCGGGGGGGTTACAGATACGCAGTATTTT.